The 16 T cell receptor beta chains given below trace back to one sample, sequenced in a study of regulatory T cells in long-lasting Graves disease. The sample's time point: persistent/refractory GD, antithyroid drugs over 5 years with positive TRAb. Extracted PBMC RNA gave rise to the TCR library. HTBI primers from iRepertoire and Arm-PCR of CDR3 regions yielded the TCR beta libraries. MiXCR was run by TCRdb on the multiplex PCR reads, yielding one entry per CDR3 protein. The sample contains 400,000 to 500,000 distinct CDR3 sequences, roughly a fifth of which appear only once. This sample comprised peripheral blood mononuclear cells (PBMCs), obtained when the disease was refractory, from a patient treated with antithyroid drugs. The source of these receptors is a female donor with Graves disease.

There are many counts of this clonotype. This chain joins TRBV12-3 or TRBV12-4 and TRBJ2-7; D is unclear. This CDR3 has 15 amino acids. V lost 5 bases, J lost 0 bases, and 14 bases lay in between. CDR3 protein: CASSPKAGRSYEQYF. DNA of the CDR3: TGTGCCAGCAGTCCAAAGGCAGGCCGCTCCTACGAGCAGTACTTC.

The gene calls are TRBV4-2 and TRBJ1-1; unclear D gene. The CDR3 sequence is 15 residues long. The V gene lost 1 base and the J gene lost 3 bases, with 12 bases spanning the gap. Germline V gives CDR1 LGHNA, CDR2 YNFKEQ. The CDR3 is CASSQGRTRDTEAFF. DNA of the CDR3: TGTGCCAGCAGCCAAGGGCGGACCCGGGACACTGAAGCTTTCTTT.

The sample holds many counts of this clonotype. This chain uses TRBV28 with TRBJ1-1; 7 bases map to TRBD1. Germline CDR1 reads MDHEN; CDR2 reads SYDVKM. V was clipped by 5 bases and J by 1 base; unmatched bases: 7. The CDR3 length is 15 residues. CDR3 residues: CASSAPGTANTEAFF. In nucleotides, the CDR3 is TGTGCCAGCAGTGCCCCGGGGACAGCGAACACTGAAGCTTTCTTT.

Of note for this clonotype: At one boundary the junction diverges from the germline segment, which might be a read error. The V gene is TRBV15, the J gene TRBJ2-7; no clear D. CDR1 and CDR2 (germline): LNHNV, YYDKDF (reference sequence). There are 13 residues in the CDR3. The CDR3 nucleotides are TGTGTCACCAGCAGAGATAACGGCTACGAGCAGTACTTC. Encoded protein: CVTSRDNGYEQYF.

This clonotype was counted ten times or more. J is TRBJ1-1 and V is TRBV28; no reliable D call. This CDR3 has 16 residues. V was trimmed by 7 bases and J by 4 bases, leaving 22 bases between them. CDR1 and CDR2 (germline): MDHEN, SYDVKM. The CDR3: CASIDGWSGKSTEAFF. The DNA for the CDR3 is TGTGCCAGCATCGATGGATGGTCGGGGAAATCCACTGAAGCTTTCTTT.

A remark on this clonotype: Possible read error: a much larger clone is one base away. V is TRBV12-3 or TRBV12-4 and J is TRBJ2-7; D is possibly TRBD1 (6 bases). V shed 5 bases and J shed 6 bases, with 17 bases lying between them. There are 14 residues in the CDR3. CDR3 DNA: TGTGCCAGCAGTCGTACAGGGAAGATGGGCGAGCAGTACTTC. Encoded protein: CASSRTGKMGEQYF.

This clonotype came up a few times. DNA for the CDR3: TGTGCCAGCAGCGAATACAGGGGCTCCTACGAGCAGTACTTC. The encoded protein is CASSEYRGSYEQYF. The chain couples TRBV13 to TRBJ2-7, with 7 bases matching TRBD1. CDR1 is PRHDT and CDR2 is FYEKMQ in the germline V gene (reference sequence). The V and J ends lost 5 bases and 0 bases, in that order; junction bases with no gene match: 4. The CDR3 extends over 14 amino acids.

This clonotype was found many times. Here the CDR3 DNA reads TGTGCCAGCAGTTCGACAGATAATTCACCCCTCCACTTT. As protein: CASSSTDNSPLHF. The chain carries TRBV28 and TRBJ1-6; D perhaps matches TRBD1 (5 bases). V dropped 4 bases and J dropped 5 bases, with 6 bases sitting between them. CDR3 length equals 13 residues. CDR1 is MDHEN, CDR2 SYDVKM, per germline.

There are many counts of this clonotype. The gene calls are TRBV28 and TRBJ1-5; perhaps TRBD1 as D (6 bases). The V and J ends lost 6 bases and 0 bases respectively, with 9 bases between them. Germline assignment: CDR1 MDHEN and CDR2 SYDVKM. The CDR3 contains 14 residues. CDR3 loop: CASRWGPSNQPQHF. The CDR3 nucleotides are TGTGCCAGCAGGTGGGGGCCTAGCAATCAGCCCCAGCATTTT. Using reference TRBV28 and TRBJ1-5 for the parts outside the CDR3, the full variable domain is DVKVTQSSRYLVKRTGEKVFLECVQDMDHENMFWYRQDPGLGLRLIYFSYDVKMKEKGDIPEGYSVSREKKERFSLILESASTNQTSMYLCASRWGPSNQPQHFGDGTRLSIL.

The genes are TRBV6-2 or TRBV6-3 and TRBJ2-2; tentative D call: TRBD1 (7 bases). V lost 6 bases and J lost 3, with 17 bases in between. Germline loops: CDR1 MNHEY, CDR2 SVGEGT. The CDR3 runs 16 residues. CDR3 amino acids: CASRTNRGGDTGELFF. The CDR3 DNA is TGTGCCAGCAGGACAAACAGGGGCGGGGACACCGGGGAGCTGTTTTTT.

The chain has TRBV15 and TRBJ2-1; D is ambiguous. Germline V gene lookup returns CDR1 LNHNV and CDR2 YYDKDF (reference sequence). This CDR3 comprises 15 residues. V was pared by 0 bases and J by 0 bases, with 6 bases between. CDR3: CATSRDPSSYNEQFF. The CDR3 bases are TGTGCCACCAGCAGAGACCCGAGCTCCTACAATGAGCAGTTCTTC.

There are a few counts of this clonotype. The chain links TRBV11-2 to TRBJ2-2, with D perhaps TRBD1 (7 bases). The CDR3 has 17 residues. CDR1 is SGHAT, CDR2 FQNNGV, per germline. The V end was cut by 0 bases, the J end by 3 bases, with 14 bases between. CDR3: CASSLERSRGDTGELFF. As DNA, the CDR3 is TGTGCCAGCAGCTTAGAAAGGTCCAGGGGGGACACCGGGGAGCTGTTTTTT.

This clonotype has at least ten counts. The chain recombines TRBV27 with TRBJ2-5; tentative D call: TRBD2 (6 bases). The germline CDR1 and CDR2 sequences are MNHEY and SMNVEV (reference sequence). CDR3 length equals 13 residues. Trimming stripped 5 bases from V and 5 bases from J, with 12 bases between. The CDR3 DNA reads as TGTGCCAGCAGTACGGGACTCGGGGAGACCCAGTACTTC. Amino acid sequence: CASSTGLGETQYF.

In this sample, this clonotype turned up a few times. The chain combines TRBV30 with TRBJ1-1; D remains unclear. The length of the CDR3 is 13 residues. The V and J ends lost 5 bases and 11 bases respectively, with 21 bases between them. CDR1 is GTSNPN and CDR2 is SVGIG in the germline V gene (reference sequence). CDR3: CAWQGSFWGLAFF. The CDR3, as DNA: TGTGCCTGGCAAGGCAGCTTTTGGGGTTTGGCTTTCTTT.

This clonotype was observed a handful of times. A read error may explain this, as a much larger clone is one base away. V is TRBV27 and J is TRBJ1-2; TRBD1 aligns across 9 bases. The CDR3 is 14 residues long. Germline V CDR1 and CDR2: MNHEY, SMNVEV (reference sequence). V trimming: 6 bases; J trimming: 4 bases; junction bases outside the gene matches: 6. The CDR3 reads CASRSRQGGYGYTF. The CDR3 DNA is TGTGCCAGCAGATCCAGACAGGGGGGCTATGGCTACACCTTC.

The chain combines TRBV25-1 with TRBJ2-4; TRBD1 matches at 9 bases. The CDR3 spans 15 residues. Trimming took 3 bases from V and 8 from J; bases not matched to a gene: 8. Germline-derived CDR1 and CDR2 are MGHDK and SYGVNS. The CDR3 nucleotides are TGTGCCAGCAGTGACCCTACCGGGACAGGGCACATTCAGTACTTC. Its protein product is CASSDPTGTGHIQYF.